Each of the 12 T cell receptor beta chains below was sequenced from the same sample in a study of glioma-infiltrating T cells. Amplification of TCR alpha and beta CDR3 regions from RNA used iRepertoire nested multiplex PCR. TCRdb passed the multiplex PCR reads through MiXCR, listing each CDR3 protein once. The sample contains some 99,000 distinct CDR3 sequences, less than 30% of which appear only once. Source material: glioma tissue, nonneoplastic brain tissue, or PBMCs (not recorded which). The receptors originated from a human donor with low-grade glioma or glioblastoma, undergoing nonglioma brain surgery, or in good health (not recorded which).

This clonotype was seen at least ten times. The chain has TRBV27 and TRBJ2-4; a weak D match, TRBD2 (5 bases). CDR3 size: 14 residues. V lost 5 bases and J lost 6, with 14 bases in between. CDR1 and CDR2 (germline): MNHEY, SMNVEV (reference sequence). CDR3 amino acids: CASSIGLGGNIQYF. CDR3 in DNA: TGTGCCAGCAGTATCGGACTGGGCGGAAACATTCAGTACTTC.

At least ten counts were recorded for this clonotype. The gene calls are TRBV6-2 or TRBV6-3 and TRBJ2-5; 7 bases are shared with TRBD1. The ends lost 0 bases at V and 3 bases at J; junction bases unmatched: 10. Per the germline V gene, CDR1 is MNHEY and CDR2 is SVGEGT. This CDR3 contains 17 residues. The CDR3 DNA is TGTGCCAGCAGTTACTCGATAGTAGGGGGCTTGGAAGAGACCCAGTACTTC. Its protein product is CASSYSIVGGLEETQYF.

This clonotype was found many times. The gene calls are TRBV28 and TRBJ2-5, with a weak D call TRBD1 (6 bases). Germline-derived CDR1 and CDR2 are MDHEN and SYDVKM. The CDR3 sequence is 14 residues long. Trimming left V 4 bases short and J 4 bases short, with 13 bases between. Written as DNA, the CDR3 is TGTGCCAGCAGTTCCACCGGGACACGAGAGACCCAGTACTTC. Translation gives CASSSTGTRETQYF.

This clonotype came up many times. This chain joins TRBV20-1 and TRBJ2-5; D ambiguous. The CDR3 is 11 residues long. With 5 bases removed from V and 5 bases from J, the gap between germline ends came to 9 bases. Germline assignment: CDR1 DFQATT and CDR2 SNEGSKA (reference sequence). CDR3 DNA: TGCAGTGCTCCGCTAGGGGAGACCCAGTACTTC. Protein sequence: CSAPLGETQYF.

This clonotype was counted ten times or more. This CDR3 reads CASSRGTADYGYTF. As DNA, the CDR3 is TGTGCCAGCAGCCGCGGGACTGCCGACTATGGCTACACCTTC. This chain joins TRBV3-1 and TRBJ1-2; possibly TRBD1 for D (5 bases). Germline values: CDR1 LGHDT, CDR2 YNNKEL (reference sequence). V shed 4 bases and J shed 3 bases, with 12 bases lying between them. This CDR3 comprises 14 residues.

This clonotype was seen a few times. The chain links TRBV7-9 to TRBJ2-1; D possibly corresponds to TRBD1 (6 bases). The CDR3 loop spans 15 amino acids. CDR1 is SEHNR and CDR2 is FQNEAQ in the germline V gene (reference sequence). The ends were cut back, 4 bases at V and 7 bases at J, with 17 bases in the middle. This CDR3 reads CASSSTLGQRNEQFF. In DNA form, the CDR3 reads TGTGCCAGCAGCTCGACCCTCGGACAGCGGAATGAGCAGTTCTTC.

The gene calls are TRBV19 and TRBJ2-7, with D maybe TRBD2 (6 bases). Trimming shortened V by 7 bases and J by 0 bases, and 13 bases separated the two germline ends. There are 14 residues in the CDR3. The germline CDR1 and CDR2 sequences are LNHDA and SQIVND (reference sequence). The CDR3 loop reads CASMRGDSSYEQYF. As DNA, the CDR3 is TGTGCCAGTATGCGGGGTGATAGCTCCTACGAGCAGTACTTC. Based on the CDR3 plus reference TRBV19 and TRBJ2-7, the full variable domain is DGGITQSPKYLFRKEGQNVTLSCEQNLNHDAMYWYRQDPGQGLRLIYYSQIVNDFQKGDIAEGYSVSREKKESFPLTVTSAQKNPTAFYLCASMRGDSSYEQYFGPGTRLTVT.

This clonotype was detected many times. CDR3 bases: TGTGCCAGCTGCCGGGTGAACCCAAACACAGATACGCAGTATTTT. Its translation: CASCRVNPNTDTQYF. The chain couples TRBV14 to TRBJ2-3, with no clear D. This CDR3 region has 15 residues. V was cut by 8 bases and J by 2 bases, with 17 bases left in between. CDR1 and CDR2 (germline): SGHDN, FVKESK.

This clonotype occurred many times. The chain couples TRBV2 to TRBJ2-7; D gene uncertain. The CDR3 sequence is 11 residues long. The germline CDR1 and CDR2 sequences are SNHLY and FYNNEI. Trimming cost V 8 bases and J 6 bases, with 11 bases left between them. CDR3 residues: CASEFGREQYF. In DNA form, the CDR3 reads TGTGCCAGCGAATTCGGCCGCGAGCAGTACTTC.

This clonotype was recorded at least ten times. This sequence joins TRBV7-9 and TRBJ1-2, with TRBD1 matching 9 bases. The germline gives CDR1 SEHNR, CDR2 FQNEAQ (reference sequence). This CDR3 comprises 13 residues. Unmatched junction bases numbered 3, after V lost 4 bases and J lost 6 bases. The CDR3 reads CASSSTGGNGYTF. CDR3 DNA sequence: TGTGCCAGCAGCTCGACAGGGGGTAATGGCTACACCTTC.

This clonotype was seen many times. The genes are TRBV25-1 and TRBJ2-2; D remains ambiguous. The CDR3 runs to 14 residues. The germline V gene has CDR1 MGHDK and CDR2 SYGVNS. V dropped 5 bases and J dropped 5 bases, with 12 bases sitting between them. The DNA of the CDR3 is TGTGCCAGCAGTTGGAACCCTGGGACCGGGGAGCTGTTTTTT. This encodes CASSWNPGTGELFF.

The DNA for the CDR3 is TGCACCCTGGGGGGAGGGAGGTACAACGAGCAGTACTTC. Translating gives CTLGGGRYNEQYF. The rearrangement links TRBV20-1 to TRBJ2-7, with TRBD2 identical over 7 bases. This CDR3 has 13 amino acids. Germline V gene data show CDR1 as DFQATT and CDR2 as SNEGSKA (reference sequence).